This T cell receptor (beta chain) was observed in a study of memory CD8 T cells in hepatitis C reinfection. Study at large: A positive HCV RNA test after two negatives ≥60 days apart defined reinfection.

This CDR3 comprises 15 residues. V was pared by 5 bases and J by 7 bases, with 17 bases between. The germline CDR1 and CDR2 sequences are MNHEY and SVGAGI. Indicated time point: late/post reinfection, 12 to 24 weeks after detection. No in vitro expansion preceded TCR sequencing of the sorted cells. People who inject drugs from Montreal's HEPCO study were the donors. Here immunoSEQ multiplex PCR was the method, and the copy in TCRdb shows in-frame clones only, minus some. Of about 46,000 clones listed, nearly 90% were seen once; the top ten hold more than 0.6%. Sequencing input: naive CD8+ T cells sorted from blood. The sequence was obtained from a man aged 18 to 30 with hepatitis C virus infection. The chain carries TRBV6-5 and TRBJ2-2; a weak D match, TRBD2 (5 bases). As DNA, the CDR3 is TGTGCCAGCAGTCCCCGGACTGTTTCTGGCGGGGAGCTGTTTTTT. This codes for CASSPRTVSGGELFF.